This TCR beta chain is drawn from a study of T cell responses to AZD1222 COVID-19 vaccine. Profiling relied on immunoSEQ multiplex PCR, and the TCRdb table lists in-frame clones only, not all of them. Counted here are some 150,000 clones, 90% occurring once; the ten biggest clones make up 3% to 3.5%. As to this clone: Its antigen is still unknown.

V lost 0 bases to trimming and J lost 1 base; unmatched junction nucleotides: 2. Germline-derived CDR1 and CDR2 are SGHAT and FQNNGV. The CDR3 loop spans 15 amino acids. General observations from the study: After two AZD1222 doses, spike-specific TCR breadth and depth rose versus day 0. Females made up more of the donors, who were largely white British, and clonal diversity may have come out too low. Repertoire samples came only from after the peak T cell response.

Source: peripheral blood, taken 28 days after the second AZD1222 dose. This sequence joins TRBV11-2 and TRBJ2-7; 8 bases line up with TRBD2. This sequence originates from an adult who received the AZD1222 COVID-19 vaccine. CDR3 in amino acids: CASSLERGRSYEQYF. In DNA form, the CDR3 reads TGTGCCAGCAGCTTAGAGCGCGGGAGGTCCTACGAGCAGTACTTC.